This T cell receptor beta chain originates from a study of T cells in Graves' hyperthyroidism and ophthalmopathy. This clonotype occurred many times. The CDR3 regions of TCR beta were amplified from RNA transcripts. The HTBI set primed first-round TCR CDR3 RT-PCR. TCRdb recomputed calls from the multiplex PCR reads with MiXCR, one row per CDR3 protein. Of about 300,000 distinct CDR3 sequences listed, approximately 15% were seen once; the top ten hold roughly 8.2%. The sample comprised blood. This TCR was recovered from a woman aged 40 to 50 with Graves' hyperthyroidism.

The CDR3 DNA is TGTGCCAGCAGCCTAGAGGAGGGGTCAGTTGAAAAACTGTTTTTT. It is translated as CASSLEEGSVEKLFF. The chain couples TRBV2 to TRBJ1-4; tentatively, D is TRBD1 (5 bases). The V end was cut by 6 bases, the J end by 7 bases, with 18 bases between. CDR1 is SNHLY, CDR2 FYNNEI, per germline. CDR3 length equals 15 residues.